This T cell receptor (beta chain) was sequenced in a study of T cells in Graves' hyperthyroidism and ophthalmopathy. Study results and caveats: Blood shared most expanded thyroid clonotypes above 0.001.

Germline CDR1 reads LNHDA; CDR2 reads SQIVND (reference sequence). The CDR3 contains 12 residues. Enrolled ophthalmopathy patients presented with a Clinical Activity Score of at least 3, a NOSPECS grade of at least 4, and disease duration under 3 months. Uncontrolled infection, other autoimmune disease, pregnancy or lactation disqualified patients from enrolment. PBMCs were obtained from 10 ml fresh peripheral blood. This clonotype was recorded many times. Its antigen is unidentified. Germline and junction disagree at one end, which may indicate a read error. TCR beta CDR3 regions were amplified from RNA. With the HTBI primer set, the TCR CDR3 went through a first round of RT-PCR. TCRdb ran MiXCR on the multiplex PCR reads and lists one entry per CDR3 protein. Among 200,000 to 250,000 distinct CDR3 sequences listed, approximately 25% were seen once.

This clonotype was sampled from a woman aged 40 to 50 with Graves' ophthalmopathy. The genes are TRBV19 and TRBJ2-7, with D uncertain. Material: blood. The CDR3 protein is CASSGSPYEQYF. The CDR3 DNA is TGTGCCAGTAGTGGTAGCCCTTACGAGCAATACTTC.